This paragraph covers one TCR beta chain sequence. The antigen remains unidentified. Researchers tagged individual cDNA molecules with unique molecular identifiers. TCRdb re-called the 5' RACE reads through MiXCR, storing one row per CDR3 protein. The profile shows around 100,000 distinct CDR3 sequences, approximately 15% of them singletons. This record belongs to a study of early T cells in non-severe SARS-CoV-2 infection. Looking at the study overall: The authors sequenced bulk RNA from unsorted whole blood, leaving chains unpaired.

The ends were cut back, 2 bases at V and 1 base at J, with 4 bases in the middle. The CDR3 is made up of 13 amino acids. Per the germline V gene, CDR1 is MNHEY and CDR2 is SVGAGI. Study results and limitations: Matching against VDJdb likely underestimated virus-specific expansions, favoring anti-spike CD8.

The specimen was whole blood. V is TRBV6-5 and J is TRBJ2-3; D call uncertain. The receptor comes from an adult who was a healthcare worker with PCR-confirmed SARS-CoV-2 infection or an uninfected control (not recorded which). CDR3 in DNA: TGTGCCAGCAGTTACGGACGCACAGATACGCAGTATTTT. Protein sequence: CASSYGRTDTQYF.